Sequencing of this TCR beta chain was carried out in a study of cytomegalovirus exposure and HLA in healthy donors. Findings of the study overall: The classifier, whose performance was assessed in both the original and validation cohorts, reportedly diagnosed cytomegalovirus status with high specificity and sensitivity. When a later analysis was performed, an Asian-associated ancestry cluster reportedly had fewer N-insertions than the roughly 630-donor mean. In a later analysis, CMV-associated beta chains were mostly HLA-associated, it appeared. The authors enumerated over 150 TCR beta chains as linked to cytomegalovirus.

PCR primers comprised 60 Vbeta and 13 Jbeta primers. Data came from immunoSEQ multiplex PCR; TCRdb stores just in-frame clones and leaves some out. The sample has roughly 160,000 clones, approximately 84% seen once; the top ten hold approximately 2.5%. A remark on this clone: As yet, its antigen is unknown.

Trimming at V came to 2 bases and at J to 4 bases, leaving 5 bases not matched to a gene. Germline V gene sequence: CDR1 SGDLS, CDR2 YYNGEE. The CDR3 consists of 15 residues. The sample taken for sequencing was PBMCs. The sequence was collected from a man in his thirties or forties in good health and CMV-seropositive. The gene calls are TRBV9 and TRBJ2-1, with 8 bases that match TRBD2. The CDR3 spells CASSVSGSGYNEQFF. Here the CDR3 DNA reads TGTGCCAGCAGCGTCAGCGGGAGTGGATACAATGAGCAGTTCTTC.